The clone carrying this T cell receptor beta chain was seen more than once but under ten times. This entry is derived from a study of identical twins. The germline V gene has CDR1 LGHNA and CDR2 YSLEER. V was clipped by 0 bases and J by 6 bases, with 12 bases between them. This CDR3 spans 15 amino acids. TCRdb analysed the 5' RACE reads with MiXCR anew, one entry per CDR3 protein. The data hold about 190,000 distinct CDR3 sequences, with approximately 15% observed a single time. This sample also belongs to another study, concerning T cells expressing NK-cell markers. From that study: Restricting sorting to alpha-beta TCR T cells was achieved in several experiments by an anti-gamma-delta TCR antibody.

What was sequenced was CD8+ T cells sorted from blood. The TCR was taken from a woman aged 18-30 years in good health. The rearrangement uses TRBV4-3 and TRBJ2-1; D is uncertain. CDR3 amino acids: CASSQDPERSNEQFF. The CDR3 DNA is TGCGCCAGCAGCCAAGATCCGGAGCGCTCCAATGAGCAGTTCTTC.